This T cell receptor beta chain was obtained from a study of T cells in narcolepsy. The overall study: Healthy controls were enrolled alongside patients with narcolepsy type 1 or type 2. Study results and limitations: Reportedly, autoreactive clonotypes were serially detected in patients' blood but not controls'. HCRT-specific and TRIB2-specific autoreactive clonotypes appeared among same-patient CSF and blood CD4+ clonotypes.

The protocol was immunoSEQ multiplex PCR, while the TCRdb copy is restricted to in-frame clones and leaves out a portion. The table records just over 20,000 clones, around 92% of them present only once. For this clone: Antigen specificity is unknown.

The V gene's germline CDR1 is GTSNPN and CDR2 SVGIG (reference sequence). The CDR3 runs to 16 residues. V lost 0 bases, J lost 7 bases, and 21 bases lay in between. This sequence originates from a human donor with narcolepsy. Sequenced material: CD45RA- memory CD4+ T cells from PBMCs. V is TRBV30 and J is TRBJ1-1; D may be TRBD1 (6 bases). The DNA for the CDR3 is TGTGCCTGGAGTGTACGGGGGGGTACAGGGTATAGTGAAGCTTTCTTT. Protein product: CAWSVRGGTGYSEAFF.